This is a list of T cell receptor beta chains from one sample in a study of shared clonotypes between healthy human individuals. This table comes from immunoSEQ multiplex PCR, and its TCRdb copy is limited to in-frame clones, with some not included. The sample shows about 490,000 clones, 70% to 80% of them seen only once. The material sequenced was PBMCs. These receptors were collected from a woman aged 40-49 years in good health. Some clones in this sample may be carry-over from other donors' samples. Each CDR3 is given with its conserved first and last residue. The D gene is left open where the match is weak. The size field is filled for only some rows; it gives once, few, many or a size class.

abundance,d_gene,j_gene,len,v_gene,CDR3nt,CDR3aa
.,.,TRBJ2-5,11,TRBV6-6,TGTGCCAGCAGACGACAAGAGACCCAGTACTTC,CASRRQETQYF
.,TRBD2,TRBJ2-3,15,TRBV7-9,TGTGCCAGCAGCTTAGAGACTAGCGGTGCTTATACGCAGTATTTT,CASSLETSGAYTQYF
.,TRBD1,TRBJ2-1,15,TRBV5-1,TGCGCCAGCACCACCGGGACAGGGAGTGGGAATGAGCAGTTCTTC,CASTTGTGSGNEQFF
.,TRBD2,TRBJ2-5,16,TRBV7-7,TGTGCCAGCAGCTTAGGACTAGCGGGAGGAGGCGAGACCCAGTACTTC,CASSLGLAGGGETQYF
few,.,TRBJ2-7,12,TRBV12-2,TGTGCAAGTCGCTTAGAACGGTACCGGCGGTACTTC,CASRLERYRRYF
.,.,TRBJ1-1,21,TRBV2,TGTGCCAGCAGCGCGCAAGGCAGGGGTGTTTCACTTACACCCATGAACACTGAAGCTTTCTTT,CASSAQGRGVSLTPMNTEAFF
many,.,TRBJ1-4,15,TRBV5-1,TGCGCCAGCAGCTTGGTTTCCACAACCGTTGAAAAACTGTTTTTT,CASSLVSTTVEKLFF
.,TRBD1,TRBJ2-5,15,TRBV28,TGTGCCAGCAGCGCCCCCGGACAGGCCCAAGAGACCCAGTACTTC,CASSAPGQAQETQYF
.,.,TRBJ2-7,14,TRBV28,TGTGCCAGCAGTTTAGCAGTAAGCTCCTACGAGCAGTACTTC,CASSLAVSSYEQYF
.,.,TRBJ1-2,13,TRBV19,TGTGCCAGTTCGGGGAGCCAGGGTGTGGGCTACACCTTC,CASSGSQGVGYTF
.,TRBD1,TRBJ1-1,15,TRBV5-1,TGCGCCAGCAGCTTGCAGGGGGCGCGAAGCACTGAAGCTTTCTTT,CASSLQGARSTEAFF